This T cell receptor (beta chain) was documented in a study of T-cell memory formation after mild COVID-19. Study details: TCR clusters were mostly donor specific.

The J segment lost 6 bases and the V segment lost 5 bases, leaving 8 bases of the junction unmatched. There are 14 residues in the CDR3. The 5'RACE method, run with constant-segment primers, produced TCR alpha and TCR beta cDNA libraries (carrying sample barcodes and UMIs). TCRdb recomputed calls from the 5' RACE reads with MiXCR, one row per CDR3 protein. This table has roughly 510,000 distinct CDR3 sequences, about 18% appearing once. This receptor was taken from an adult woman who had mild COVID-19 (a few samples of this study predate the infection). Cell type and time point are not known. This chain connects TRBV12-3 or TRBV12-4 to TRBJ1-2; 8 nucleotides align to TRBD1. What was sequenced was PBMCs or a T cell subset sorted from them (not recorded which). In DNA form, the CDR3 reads TGTGCCAGCAGTCGCCGGACAGGGATTGATGGCTACACCTTC. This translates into CASSRRTGIDGYTF.